This T cell receptor beta chain stems from a study of CD8+ T cells in alopecia areata (dated by TCRdb to between 2017 and 2018). Context from the whole study: The treated patients, all with moderate-to-severe alopecia areata, were enrolled in an open-label pilot trial of oral tofacitinib given at 5 to 10 mg twice daily. Tofacitinib was given for 6 to 18 months, followed by 6 months of follow-up off drug to assess delayed response and recurrence. The SALT score, which quantifies the percentage of affected scalp surface area, was used to measure disease severity in treated patients. To study T cell clonal expansion in alopecia areata, the researchers applied high-throughput TCRbeta sequencing to both the C3H/HeJ mouse model and human patients. In humans, TCRbeta sequencing was performed on scalp tissue and on sorted CD4+ and CD8+ peripheral blood T cells from healthy controls and from patients with patchy or totalis/universalis alopecia areata. Tofacitinib-treated patients had biopsies at baseline and at 4 and 24 weeks of treatment, with a later scalp biopsy in several patients. Scalp clonality was compared across normal scalp (n=4), patchy alopecia areata scalp (n=8), and alopecia totalis/universalis scalp (n=8). RNA came from the PAXgene miRNA kit for fixed scalp, the miRNeasy kit for PBMCs, and the RNeasy kit for mouse skin. immunoSEQ multiplex PCR using 35 Vbeta forward primers and 13 Jbeta reverse primers was used to amplify TCRbeta CDR3 regions. Overall results and qualifications from the work: Because the treated cohort was small and had only one nonresponder, larger studies are needed to examine links between baseline CD8+ expansion and response. During tofacitinib treatment, many expanded lesional clones remained in scalp and blood, and this persistence may partly explain relapse after treatment is stopped. Tofacitinib significantly decreased scalp clonality and the number of expanded CD8+ clones among the top 100 scalp clones. Resident alphabeta T cells in normal human skin are also sequenced, complicating scalp TCR repertoire analysis, unlike mouse skin dominated by gammadelta T cells. TCR sequences shared between patients were less clear than in mice, possibly partly because of HLA diversity in the patient population. Lesional scalp, especially in alopecia totalis/universalis, showed higher clonality and more expanded CD8+ clones than normal scalp, suggesting antigenic drive.

The library was built by means of the immunoSEQ multiplex PCR assay. RNA was extracted from all samples and reverse transcribed into cDNA as template for TCR sequencing. First-strand cDNA was synthesized using SuperScript III with a 2:1 mix of oligo-dT and random hexamers. A synthetic immune receptor repertoire was used to gauge amplification bias, and whatever bias remained was removed computationally. On the study's bioinformatics: After raw reads were preprocessed to remove errors, the CDR3 was defined following IMGT conventions as running from the conserved cysteine to phenylalanine. Clonality was computed as 1 minus the Shannon entropy, with the entropy normalized by log2 of the number of productive unique TCRs. Scalp TCRbeta sequences were cross-referenced with sorted blood CD4 and CD8 repertoires so that the CD4 or CD8 identity of scalp clones could be inferred. TCRdb mirrors the immuneACCESS table, restricted to in-frame sequences. Some clones are absent from its copies; in checked studies, under half trace to an unresolved V gene, and the reason for the others is unknown. V and J calls and clone size are those listed in that table; D and trimming were worked out from the DNA. The sample profile shows about 110,000 clones; around three fifths of them were found once. The ten biggest clones cover 9.5% to 15% of the sample.

The trim is 3 bases for V and 4 bases for J, with a gap of 16 bases between the germline ends. The CDR3 starts with the cysteine, ends with the phenylalanine, and has 16 residues. Only the CDR3 DNA is retained, 48 bases long and in frame from the first base. Taken from the germline V gene, the CDR1 and CDR2 loops are MGHRA and YSYEKL. There are a few counts of this clone. This clone's antigen is unknown. No qualities accompany the bases; no much larger clone lies one base away. This sample's time point label indicates: 24 weeks on oral tofacitinib. The treatment or condition label here, explained by the study, means: oral pan-JAK inhibitor, 5-10 mg twice daily. Lesional scalp punch biopsies and peripheral blood were obtained from alopecia areata patients. PBMCs were separated by density centrifugation and stained for CD3, CD4 and CD8, after which CD4+ and CD8+ T cells were sorted on a FACSAria.

The chain was built from TRBV4-1 and TRBJ2-1, with a weak D call of TRBD1 (6 bases match). The clonotype was recovered from a human donor with alopecia areata. The source material was CD8+ T cells sorted from blood, sampled at week 24, from a patient treated with tofacitinib. The sequenced DNA: TGCGCCAGCAGCCACACACAGGGAAAGGGTTACAATGAGCAGTTCTTC. It codes for CASSHTQGKGYNEQFF.